This TCR beta chain was sequenced in a study of memory CD4+ T cells and cytomegalovirus serostatus. Study context: This sample comes from healthy Belgian adults, under 10 CMV seropositive, around 26 seronegative. Points from the study as a whole: About 40% of the roughly 160 known CMV-associated TCRbeta sequences appeared in CD4+ memory.

With respect to this clone: Antigen unknown.

Single viable CD3+CD4+CD8-CD45RO+ cells were sorted as the memory CD4+ T cells. Serostatus was set by detecting CMV pp150, pp28, p38, p52 IgG. The ends were cut back, 4 bases at V and 8 bases at J, with 12 bases in the middle. The germline V gene encodes CDR1 MRHNA and CDR2 SNTAGT. CDR3 length equals 14 residues. Authors' methods: After removing out-of-frame reads, around 2,100,000 distinct TCRbeta sequences remained. Clones were read by immunoSEQ multiplex PCR, and TCRdb kept only the in-frame ones, dropping some. The DNA gave D and trimming, while V, J and clone size come from that table. Here the sample spans under 55,000 clones, over 60% being singletons.

This TCR derives from an adult in good health and CMV-seropositive. The chain has TRBV6-4 and TRBJ1-6; D uncertain. The sequenced sample consisted of memory CD4+ T cells from blood. CDR3 DNA sequence: TGTGCCAGCAGTGTTGGGGATCGGGATTCACCCCTCCACTTT. Protein product: CASSVGDRDSPLHF.